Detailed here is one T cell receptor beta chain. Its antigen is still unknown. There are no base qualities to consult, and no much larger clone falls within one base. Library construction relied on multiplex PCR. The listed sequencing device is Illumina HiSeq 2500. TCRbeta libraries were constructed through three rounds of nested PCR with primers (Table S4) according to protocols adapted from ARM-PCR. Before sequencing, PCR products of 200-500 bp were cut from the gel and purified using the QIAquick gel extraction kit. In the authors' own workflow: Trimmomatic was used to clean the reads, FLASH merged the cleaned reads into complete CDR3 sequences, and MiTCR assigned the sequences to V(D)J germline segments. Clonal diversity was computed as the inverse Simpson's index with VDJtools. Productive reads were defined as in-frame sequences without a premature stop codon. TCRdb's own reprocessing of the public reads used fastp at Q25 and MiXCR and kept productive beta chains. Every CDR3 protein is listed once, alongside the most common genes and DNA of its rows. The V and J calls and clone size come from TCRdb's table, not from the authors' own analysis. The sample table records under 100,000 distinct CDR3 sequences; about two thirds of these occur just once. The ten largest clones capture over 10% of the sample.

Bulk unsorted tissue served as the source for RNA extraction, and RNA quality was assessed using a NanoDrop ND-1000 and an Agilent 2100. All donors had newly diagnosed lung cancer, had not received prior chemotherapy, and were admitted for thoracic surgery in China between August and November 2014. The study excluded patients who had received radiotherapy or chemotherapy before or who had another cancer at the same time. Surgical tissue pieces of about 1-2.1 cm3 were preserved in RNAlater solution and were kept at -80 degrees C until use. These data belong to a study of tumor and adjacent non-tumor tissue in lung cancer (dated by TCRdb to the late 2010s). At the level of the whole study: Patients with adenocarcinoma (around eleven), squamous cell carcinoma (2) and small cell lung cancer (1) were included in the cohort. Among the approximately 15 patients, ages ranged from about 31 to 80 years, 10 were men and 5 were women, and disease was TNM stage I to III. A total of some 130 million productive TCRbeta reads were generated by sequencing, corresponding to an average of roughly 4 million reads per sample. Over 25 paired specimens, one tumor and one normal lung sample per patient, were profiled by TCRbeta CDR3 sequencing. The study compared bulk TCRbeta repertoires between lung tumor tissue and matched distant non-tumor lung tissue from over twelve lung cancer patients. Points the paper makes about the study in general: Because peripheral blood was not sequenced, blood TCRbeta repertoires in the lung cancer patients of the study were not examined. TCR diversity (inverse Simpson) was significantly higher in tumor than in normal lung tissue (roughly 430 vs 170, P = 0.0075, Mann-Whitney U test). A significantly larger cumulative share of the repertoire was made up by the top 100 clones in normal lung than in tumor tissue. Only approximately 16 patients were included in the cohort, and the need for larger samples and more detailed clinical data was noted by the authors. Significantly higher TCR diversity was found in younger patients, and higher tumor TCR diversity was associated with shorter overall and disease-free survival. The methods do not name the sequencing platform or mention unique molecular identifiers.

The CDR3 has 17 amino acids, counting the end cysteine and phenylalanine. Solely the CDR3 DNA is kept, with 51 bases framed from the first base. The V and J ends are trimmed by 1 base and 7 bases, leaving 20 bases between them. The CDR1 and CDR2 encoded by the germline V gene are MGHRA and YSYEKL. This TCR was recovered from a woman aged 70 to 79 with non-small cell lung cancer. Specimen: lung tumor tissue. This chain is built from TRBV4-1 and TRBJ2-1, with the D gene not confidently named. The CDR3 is CASSQVFGPTSPNEQFF. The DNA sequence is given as TGCGCCAGCAGCCAAGTTTTCGGACCTACATCCCCTAATGAGCAGTTCTTC.